The subject of this entry is one T cell receptor (beta chain). The germline CDR1 and CDR2 sequences are MRHNA and SNTAGT. Unmatched junction bases numbered 1, after V lost 0 bases and J lost 6 bases. The CDR3 spans 15 residues. This record belongs to a study of early T cells in non-severe SARS-CoV-2 infection. Individual cDNA molecules carried attached unique molecular identifiers. TCRdb re-called the 5' RACE reads with MiXCR, one entry per CDR3 protein. Of about 80,000 distinct CDR3 sequences detected, 11% to 15% appear once; the ten largest clones hold approximately 11%. This receptor was obtained from an adult who was a healthcare worker with PCR-confirmed SARS-CoV-2 infection or an uninfected control (not recorded which). Sequenced: whole blood. This chain links TRBV6-4 with TRBJ2-1; TRBD2 matches at 11 bases. The CDR3: CASSDSTSGANEQFF. CDR3 in DNA: TGTGCCAGCAGTGACTCGACTAGCGGGGCCAATGAGCAGTTCTTC.